This TCR beta chain was found in a study of OX40 agonist ivuxolimab in advanced cancers. Study-wide results and caveats: The study found that CD8+ T cells averaged more expanded clones than CD4+.

The germline gives CDR1 DFQATT, CDR2 SNEGSKA (reference sequence). Between the trimmed V and J ends, which lost 3 bases and 4 bases, there was a span of 5 bases. This CDR3 has 11 residues. Of note for this clone: Antigen specificity is unknown.

The protocol was immunoSEQ multiplex PCR, while the TCRdb copy is restricted to in-frame clones and leaves out a portion. Of about 26,000 clones detected, 80% to 90% appear once; the ten largest clones hold roughly 12%. Sequenced here: CD4+ or CD8+ T cells sorted from blood, sampled in a trial of the OX40 agonist ivuxolimab. The gene calls are TRBV20-1 and TRBJ2-3; the D is unclear. This sequence originates from an adult with an advanced solid tumor such as melanoma, head and neck, liver or kidney cancer. The CDR3 sequence is CSARFPDTQYF. CDR3 nucleotides: TGCAGTGCTAGGTTCCCAGATACGCAGTATTTT.